This T cell receptor (beta chain) was found in a study of Graves' ophthalmopathy and Graves' hyperthyroidism. Study in general: Hyperthyroidism qualified as stable when ophthalmopathy did not develop within 18 months of follow-up.

CDR1 is SGDLS and CDR2 is YYNGEE in the germline V gene. V shed 8 bases and J 6 bases; nucleotides not matched to a gene: 12. The CDR3 runs to 14 residues. In this sample, this clonotype turned up many times. Antigen unknown. Broader study findings: Ophthalmopathy was separated from stable hyperthyroidism by a 13-signature model with 85% to 90% sensitivity and about 79% specificity. Among expanded thyroid clonotypes above 0.001 frequency, most also occurred in blood.

RNA transcripts provided the template for amplifying TCR beta CDR3 regions. Second-round multiplex PCR came after first-round RT-PCR with HTBI primers. MiXCR, applied by TCRdb to the multiplex PCR reads, yields one record per CDR3 protein. This repertoire shows approximately 1.2 million distinct CDR3 sequences, about two fifths found once; its top ten account for around 10%. The sequenced sample consisted of peripheral blood or thyroid tissue (not recorded which). The receptor's source is an adult man with Graves' hyperthyroidism. The genes are TRBV9 and TRBJ2-7; 9 nucleotides line up with TRBD1. In DNA form, the CDR3 reads TGTGCCAGAAAATGGACAGGGGAAGTAGTCGAGCAGTACTTC. It codes for CARKWTGEVVEQYF. The full variable domain, completed using reference TRBV9 and TRBJ2-7, is DSGVTQTPKHLITATGQRVTLRCSPRSGDLSVYWYQQSLDQGLQFLIQYYNGEERAKGNILERFSAQQFPDLHSELNLSSLELGDSALYFCARKWTGEVVEQYFGPGTRLTVT.